These 10 T cell receptor beta chains originate from one sample sequenced in a study of identifying expanded T cells in peripheral blood (dated by TCRdb to between 2018 and 2020). The library came from the immunoSEQ multiplex PCR assay. Held by TCRdb, this immuneACCESS table contains in-frame sequences only and omits some clones. Under half of the omission traces to an unresolved V gene where checked; the cause of the rest is unknown. In this sample the table shows about 130,000 clones, 70% to 90% of which occur a single time. In total, the top ten clones hold 8.4% of the sample. The source material was blood. Source of these receptors: a person aged 18-70 years in good health.

The J gene is TRBJ2-1, the V gene TRBV10-1; 7 bases align to TRBD2. CDR1 is WNHNN, CDR2 SYGVQD, per germline (reference sequence). Unmatched junction bases numbered 10, after V lost 5 bases and J lost 9 bases. CDR3 length: 14 amino acids. The CDR3 spells CASSSMTTGGEQFF. The CDR3 coding sequence is TGCGCCAGCAGTTCCATGACTACGGGGGGTGAGCAGTTCTTC.

There are a few counts of this clone. The chain has TRBV20-1 and TRBJ1-5; D is uncertain. V shed 3 bases and J shed 5 bases, with 5 bases lying between them. Looked up from germline, CDR1 is DFQATT and CDR2 is SNEGSKA (reference sequence). The CDR3 length is 11 residues. CDR3 amino acids: CSARFDQPQHF. In DNA, the CDR3 is TGCAGTGCTAGGTTTGATCAGCCCCAGCATTTT.

The chain employs TRBV7-8 and TRBJ2-5; 9 bases agree with TRBD2. CDR1 is SGHVS and CDR2 is FQNEAQ in the germline V gene. The CDR3 spans 16 residues. With 2 bases clipped from V and 1 base from J, the junction kept 5 bases outside the gene matches. This CDR3 is CASSLPPSGVQETQYF. CDR3 DNA: TGTGCCAGCAGCTTACCCCCTAGCGGGGTCCAAGAGACCCAGTACTTC.

The chain is built from TRBV13 and TRBJ2-7, with a weak D call TRBD1 (5 bases). The germline V gene encodes CDR1 PRHDT and CDR2 FYEKMQ (reference sequence). This CDR3 is built from 14 residues. Trimming cost V 0 bases and J 2 bases, with 8 bases left between them. CDR3 sequence reads: CASSLGLGAYEQYF. The CDR3 nucleotides read TGTGCCAGCAGCTTAGGCCTAGGGGCCTACGAGCAGTACTTC.

This clone appeared once. The chain employs TRBV9 and TRBJ1-4; 8 bases line up with TRBD1. The CDR3 is 15 amino acids. From germline, CDR1 is SGDLS and CDR2 YYNGEE. Trimming at V came to 2 bases and at J to 7 bases, leaving 7 bases not matched to a gene. In nucleotides, the CDR3 is TGTGCCAGCAGCGTCCAAGGCAGGGGGCCTGAAAAACTGTTTTTT. Amino acid sequence: CASSVQGRGPEKLFF.

J is TRBJ1-6 and V is TRBV19; D perhaps matches TRBD1 (5 bases). V was pared by 0 bases and J by 8 bases, with 11 bases between. Germline CDR1 reads LNHDA; CDR2 reads SQIVND (reference sequence). The CDR3 totals 15 residues. For the CDR3, the DNA is TGTGCCAGTAGTATAGAGCCCGACAGCCATTCACCCCTCCACTTT. Translation gives CASSIEPDSHSPLHF.

This clone was detected once. The chain employs TRBV27 and TRBJ2-1, with TRBD1 identical over 7 bases. The V gene's germline CDR1 is MNHEY and CDR2 SMNVEV (reference sequence). The CDR3 contains 13 residues. V shed 5 bases, J shed 8 bases, and the junction held 6 bases outside the gene matches. This chain's CDR3 is CASSPTGVDEQFF. The DNA for the CDR3 is TGTGCCAGCAGTCCAACAGGGGTAGATGAGCAGTTCTTC.

In this sample, this clone turned up once. The chain combines TRBV4-2 with TRBJ2-3, with D unclear. The CDR3 is made up of 14 amino acids. The germline V gene encodes CDR1 LGHNA and CDR2 YNFKEQ. V was trimmed by 0 bases and J by 4 bases, leaving 8 bases between them. CDR3 nucleotides: TGTGCCAGCAGCCAAGAGGGGTCCGCAGATACGCAGTATTTT. Its translation is CASSQEGSADTQYF.

V is TRBV9 and J is TRBJ1-2; D perhaps matches TRBD1 (5 bases). Germline values: CDR1 SGDLS, CDR2 YYNGEE. Trimming removed 3 bases at V and 5 bases at J, with 11 bases between. This CDR3 has 13 amino acids. The CDR3 DNA reads as TGTGCCAGCAGCGAAGGGACCGATTATGGCTACACCTTC. Its protein product is CASSEGTDYGYTF.

This clone showed up just once. The V and J genes are TRBV5-8 and TRBJ2-2; no clear D. Trimming pared 1 base from V and 6 bases from J, leaving 13 bases between. The germline V gene encodes CDR1 SGHTS and CDR2 YDEGEE. This CDR3 comprises 15 residues. The CDR3 protein is CASSLIVGLAGELFF. The CDR3 bases are TGTGCCAGCAGCTTGATTGTAGGGCTGGCCGGGGAGCTGTTTTTT.